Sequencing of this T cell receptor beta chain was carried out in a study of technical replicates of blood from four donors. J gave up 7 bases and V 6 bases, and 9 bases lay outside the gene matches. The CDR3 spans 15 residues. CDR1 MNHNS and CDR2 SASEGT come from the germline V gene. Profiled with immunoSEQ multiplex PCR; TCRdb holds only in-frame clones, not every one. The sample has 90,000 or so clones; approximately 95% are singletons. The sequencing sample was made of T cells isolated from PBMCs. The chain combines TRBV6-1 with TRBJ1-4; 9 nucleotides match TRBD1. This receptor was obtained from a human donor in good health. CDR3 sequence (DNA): TGTGCCAGCAGGGCTCCGGGACAGGGCATTGAAAAACTGTTTTTT. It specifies CASRAPGQGIEKLFF.